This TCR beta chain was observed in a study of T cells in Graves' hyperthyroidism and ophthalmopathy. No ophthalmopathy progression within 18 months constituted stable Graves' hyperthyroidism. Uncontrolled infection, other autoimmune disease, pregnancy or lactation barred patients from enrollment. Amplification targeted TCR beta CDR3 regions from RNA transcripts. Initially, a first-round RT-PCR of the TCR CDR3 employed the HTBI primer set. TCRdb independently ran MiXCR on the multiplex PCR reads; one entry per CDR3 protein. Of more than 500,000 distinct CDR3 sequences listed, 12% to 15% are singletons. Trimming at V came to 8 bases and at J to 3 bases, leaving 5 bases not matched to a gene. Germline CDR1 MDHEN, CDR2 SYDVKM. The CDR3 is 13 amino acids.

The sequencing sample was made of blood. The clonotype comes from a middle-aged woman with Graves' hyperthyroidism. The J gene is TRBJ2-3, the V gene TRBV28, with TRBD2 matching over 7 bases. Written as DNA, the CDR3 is TGTGCCAGCCACAGAGCGGGAACAGATACGCAGTATTTT. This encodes CASHRAGTDTQYF.